This TCR beta chain was sequenced in a study of blood T cell repertoires in COVID-19. Study details: The United States, Italy and Spain were the sources of the acute and convalescent COVID-19 samples.

In the source study's methods: Quantification of nucleated cells was approximated via reference gene primer amplification. TCRdb keeps only in-frame clones here, not all; method: immunoSEQ multiplex PCR. That table gives V, J and clone size, and the DNA gave D and trimming. The sample holds nearly 250,000 clones, 80% to 90% seen once. V lost 3 bases, J lost 6 bases, and 13 bases lay in between. There are 14 residues in the CDR3. Germline-derived CDR1 and CDR2 are SGDLS and YYNGEE. Participants were aged about 18 to 89 years from roughly 26 US areas. Contact with a PCR-confirmed or clinician-diagnosed COVID-19 case occurred within 2 weeks of entry.

The genes are TRBV9 and TRBJ2-1; the D gene is possibly TRBD2 (6 bases). Sequencing input: PBMCs or T cells enriched from blood (not recorded which). The clonotype was recovered from a man aged 50 or older who had been exposed to COVID-19. CDR3 residues: CASSARLGGNEQFF. In DNA, the CDR3 is TGTGCCAGCAGCGCCCGACTAGGCGGCAATGAGCAGTTCTTC.